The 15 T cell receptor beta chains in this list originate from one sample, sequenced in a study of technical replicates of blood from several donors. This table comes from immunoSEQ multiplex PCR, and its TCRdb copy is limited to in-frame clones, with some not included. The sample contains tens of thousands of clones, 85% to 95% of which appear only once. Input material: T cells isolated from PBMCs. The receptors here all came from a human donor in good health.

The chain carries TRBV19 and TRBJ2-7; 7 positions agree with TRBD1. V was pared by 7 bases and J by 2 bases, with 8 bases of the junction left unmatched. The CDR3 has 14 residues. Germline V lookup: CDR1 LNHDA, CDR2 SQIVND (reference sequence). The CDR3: CASTTGTDTYEQYF. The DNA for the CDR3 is TGTGCCAGTACCACCGGGACAGATACCTACGAGCAGTACTTC.

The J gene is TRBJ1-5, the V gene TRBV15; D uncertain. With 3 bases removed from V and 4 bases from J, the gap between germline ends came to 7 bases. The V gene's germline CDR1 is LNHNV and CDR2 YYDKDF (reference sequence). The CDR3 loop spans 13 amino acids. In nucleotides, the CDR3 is TGTGCCACCAGCAGTAAGAGGAATCAGCCCCAGCATTTT. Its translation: CATSSKRNQPQHF.

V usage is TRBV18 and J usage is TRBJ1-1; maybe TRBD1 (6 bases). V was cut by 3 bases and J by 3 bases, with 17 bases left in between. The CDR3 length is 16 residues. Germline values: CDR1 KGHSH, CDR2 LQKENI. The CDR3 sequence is CASSPRLQQGYTEAFF. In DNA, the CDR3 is TGTGCCAGCTCACCTAGACTTCAACAGGGCTACACTGAAGCTTTCTTT.

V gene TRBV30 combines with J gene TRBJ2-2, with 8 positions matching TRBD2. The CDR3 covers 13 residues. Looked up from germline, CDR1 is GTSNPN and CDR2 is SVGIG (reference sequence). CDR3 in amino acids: CARKRELIGELFF. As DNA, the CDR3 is TGTGCTCGGAAGCGGGAGCTAATCGGGGAGCTGTTTTTT.

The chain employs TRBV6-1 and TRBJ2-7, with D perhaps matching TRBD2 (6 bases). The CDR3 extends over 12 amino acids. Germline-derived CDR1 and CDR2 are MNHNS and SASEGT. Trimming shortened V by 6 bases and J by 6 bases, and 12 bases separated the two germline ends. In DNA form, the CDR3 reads TGTGCCAGCAGCCGACTAGTAGGCGAGCAGTACTTC. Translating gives CASSRLVGEQYF.

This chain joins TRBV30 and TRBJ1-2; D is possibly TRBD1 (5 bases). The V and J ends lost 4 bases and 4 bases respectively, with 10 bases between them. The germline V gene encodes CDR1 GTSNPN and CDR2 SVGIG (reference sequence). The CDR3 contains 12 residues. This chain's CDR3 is CAWKAGLYGYTF. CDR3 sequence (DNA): TGTGCCTGGAAGGCAGGGCTCTATGGCTACACCTTC. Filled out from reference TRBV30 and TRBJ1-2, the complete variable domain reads SQTIHQWPATLVQPVGSPLSLECTVEGTSNPNLYWYRQAAGRGLQLLFYSVGIGQISSEVPQNLSASRPQDRQFILSSKKLLLSDSGFYLCAWKAGLYGYTFGSGTRLTVV.

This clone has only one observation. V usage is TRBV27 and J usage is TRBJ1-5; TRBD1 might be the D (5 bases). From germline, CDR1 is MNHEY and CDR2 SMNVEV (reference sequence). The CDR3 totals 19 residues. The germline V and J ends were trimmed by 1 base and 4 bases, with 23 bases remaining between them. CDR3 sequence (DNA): TGTGCCAGCAGTTTATACCTTCCGGGACCCTCGGGAGGAAATCAGCCCCAGCATTTT. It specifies CASSLYLPGPSGGNQPQHF.

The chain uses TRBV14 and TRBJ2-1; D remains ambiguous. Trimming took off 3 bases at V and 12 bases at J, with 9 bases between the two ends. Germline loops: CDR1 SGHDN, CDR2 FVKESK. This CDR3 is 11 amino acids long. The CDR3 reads CASSQLEGQFF. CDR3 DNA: TGTGCCAGCAGCCAGCTAGAAGGGCAGTTCTTC.

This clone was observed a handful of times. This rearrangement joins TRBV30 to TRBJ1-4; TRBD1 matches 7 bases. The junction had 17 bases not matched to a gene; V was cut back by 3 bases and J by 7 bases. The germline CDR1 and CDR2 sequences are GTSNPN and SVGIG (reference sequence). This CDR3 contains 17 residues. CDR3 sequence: CAWSPSNGLGGSEKLFF. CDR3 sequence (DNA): TGTGCCTGGAGCCCTTCTAATGGGCTAGGGGGCAGTGAAAAACTGTTTTTT.

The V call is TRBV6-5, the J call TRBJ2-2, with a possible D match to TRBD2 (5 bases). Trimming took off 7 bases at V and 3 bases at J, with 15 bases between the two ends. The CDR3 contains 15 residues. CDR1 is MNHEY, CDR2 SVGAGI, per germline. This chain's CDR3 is CASTSAVRDTGELFF. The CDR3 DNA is TGTGCCAGCACCTCAGCGGTCCGCGACACCGGGGAGCTGTTTTTT.

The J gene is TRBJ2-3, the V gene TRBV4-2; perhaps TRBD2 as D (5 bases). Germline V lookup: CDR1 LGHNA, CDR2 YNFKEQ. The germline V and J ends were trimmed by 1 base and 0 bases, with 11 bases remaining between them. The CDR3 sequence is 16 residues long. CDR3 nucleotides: TGTGCCAGCAGCCAAGGGAGTTGGACTAGCACAGATACGCAGTATTTT. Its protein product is CASSQGSWTSTDTQYF.

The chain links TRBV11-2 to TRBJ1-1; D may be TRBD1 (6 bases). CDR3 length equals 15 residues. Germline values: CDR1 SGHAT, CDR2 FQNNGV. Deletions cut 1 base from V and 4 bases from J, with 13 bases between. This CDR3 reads CASSLGDGQITEAFF. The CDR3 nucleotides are TGTGCCAGCAGCTTAGGTGACGGACAGATCACTGAAGCTTTCTTT. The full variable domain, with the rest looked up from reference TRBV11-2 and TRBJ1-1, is EAGVAQSPRYKIIEKRQSVAFWCNPISGHATLYWYQQILGQGPKLLIQFQNNGVVDDSQLPKDRFSAERLKGVDSTLKIQPAKLEDSAVYLCASSLGDGQITEAFFGQGTRLTVV.

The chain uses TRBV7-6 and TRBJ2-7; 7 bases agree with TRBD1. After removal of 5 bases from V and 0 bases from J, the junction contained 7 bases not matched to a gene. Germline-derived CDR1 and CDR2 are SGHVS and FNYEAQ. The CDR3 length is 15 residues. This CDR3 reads CASSPADRSSYEQYF. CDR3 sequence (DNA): TGTGCCAGCAGCCCTGCGGACAGGAGCTCCTACGAGCAGTACTTC.

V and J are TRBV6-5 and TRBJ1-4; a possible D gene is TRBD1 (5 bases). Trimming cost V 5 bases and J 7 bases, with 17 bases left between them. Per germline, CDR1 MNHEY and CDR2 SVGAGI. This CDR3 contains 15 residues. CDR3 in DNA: TGTGCCAGCAGTCCCGGACTAAGGGGTATTGAAAAACTGTTTTTT. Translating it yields CASSPGLRGIEKLFF.

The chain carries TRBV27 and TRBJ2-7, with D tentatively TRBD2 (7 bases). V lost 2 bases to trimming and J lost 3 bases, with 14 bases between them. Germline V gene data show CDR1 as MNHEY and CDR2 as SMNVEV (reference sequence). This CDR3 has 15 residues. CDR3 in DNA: TGTGCCAGCAGTTTAGGCGGGGGCCGCGGCTACGAGCAGTACTTC. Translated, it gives CASSLGGGRGYEQYF.